This TCR beta chain was sequenced during a study of blood T cell repertoires in COVID-19. Study overall: The analysed material was cDNA or gDNA that came from T cells, B-cell-depleted T cells, or PBMCs.

Profiled with immunoSEQ multiplex PCR; TCRdb holds only in-frame clones, not every one. The data hold 55,000 to 65,000 clones, with almost 85% observed a single time. V lost 10 bases and J lost 1, with 18 bases in between. Germline V lookup: CDR1 SNHLY, CDR2 FYNNEI. The CDR3 is 15 residues long. The TCR originated in a man aged 60 to 69 with acute or convalescent COVID-19. Sequencing input: peripheral blood. The chain has TRBV2 and TRBJ2-3; a weak D match, TRBD2 (6 bases). CDR3 amino acids: CATQEGYGGTDTQYF. The DNA for the CDR3 is TGTGCCACCCAGGAGGGGTATGGGGGCACAGATACGCAGTATTTT. Full variable domain (missing parts from reference TRBV2 and TRBJ2-3): EPEVTQTPSHQVTQMGQEVILRCVPISNHLYFYWYRQILGQKVEFLVSFYNNEISEKSEIFDDQFSVERPDGSNFTLKIRSTKLEDSAMYFCATQEGYGGTDTQYFGPGTRLTVL.